Listed here are 32 T cell receptor beta chains from one sample, sequenced in a study of breast tumors, draining lymph nodes, adjacent tissues. Breast cancer patients provided tissue from their axillary draining lymph nodes. TCRdb used MiXCR to reprocess the multiplex PCR reads, holding one entry per CDR3 protein. The repertoire holds hundreds of thousands of distinct CDR3 sequences, with roughly 32% as singletons. Sequenced input: axillary lymph node tissue. These receptor sequences come from a female donor with breast cancer. Some clones in this sample may be carry-over from other donors' samples.

The V call is TRBV29-1, the J call TRBJ1-1, with D tentatively TRBD1 (5 bases). Deletions cut 4 bases from V and 3 bases from J, with 9 bases between. The CDR3 loop spans 12 amino acids. CDR1 is SQVTM and CDR2 is ANQGSEA in the germline V gene. CDR3 in amino acids: CSVAGRDTEAFF. As DNA, the CDR3 is TGCAGCGTTGCAGGCAGGGACACTGAAGCTTTCTTT.

V usage is TRBV9 and J usage is TRBJ2-1; a possible D gene is TRBD2 (6 bases). The CDR3 loop spans 16 amino acids. Trimming shortened V by 0 bases and J by 10 bases, and 20 bases separated the two germline ends. The germline gives CDR1 SGDLS, CDR2 YYNGEE. For the CDR3, the DNA is TGTGCCAGCAGCGTAGCGGGGGAACTAGGGGCGCGGGAGCAGTTCTTC. Translation: CASSVAGELGAREQFF.

Turning to this clonotype: This may be a read error, as it is one base from a much larger clone. The CDR3: CARRPWAGEYNEQFF. The CDR3 bases are TGTGCCCGGAGACCCTGGGCGGGAGAGTACAATGAGCAGTTCTTC. The gene calls are TRBV30 and TRBJ2-1; 7 positions match TRBD2. CDR1 is GTSNPN and CDR2 is SVGIG in the germline V gene (reference sequence). This CDR3 is 15 amino acids long. Full variable domain (rest looked up from reference TRBV30 and TRBJ2-1): SQTIHQWPATLVQPVGSPLSLECTVEGTSNPNLYWYRQAAGRGLQLLFYSVGIGQISSEVPQNLSASRPQDRQFILSSKKLLLSDSGFYLCARRPWAGEYNEQFFGPGTRLTVL.

About this clonotype: It is likely a read error, because the conserved phenylalanine at the end of the CDR3 is missing. The CDR3 spells CASSLAGARSPLHL. CDR3 in DNA: TGCGCCAGCAGCTTGGCAGGGGCCCGTTCACCCCTCCACTTA. The V gene is TRBV5-1, the J gene TRBJ1-6, with D perhaps TRBD1 (6 bases). V lost 0 bases and J 9 bases, leaving 10 bases between the germline ends. This CDR3 has 14 residues. CDR1 and CDR2 from the germline V gene are SGHRS and YFSETQ.

In regard to this clonotype: Because it lacks the conserved phenylalanine or tryptophan at the end, this CDR3 is likely a read error. The chain links TRBV29-1 to TRBJ1-2; maybe TRBD1 (6 bases). The CDR3 is made up of 11 amino acids. Per the germline V gene, CDR1 is SQVTM and CDR2 is ANQGSEA. The CDR3 DNA follows: TGCAACGCCCAGGGACAACGTGGCTACACCCTC. This sequence encodes CNAQGQRGYTL.

This clonotype was observed at least ten times. This chain links TRBV11-2 with TRBJ2-5, with TRBD2 matching over 7 bases. V was clipped by 7 bases and J by 2 bases; unmatched bases: 7. Germline CDR1 and CDR2: SGHAT and FQNNGV. The CDR3 contains 14 residues. The CDR3 bases are TGTGCCAGCACCCAGAGAGCGGGACAAGAGACCCAGTACTTC. It codes for CASTQRAGQETQYF. Together with reference TRBV11-2 and TRBJ2-5, the CDR3 gives the full variable domain: EAGVAQSPRYKIIEKRQSVAFWCNPISGHATLYWYQQILGQGPKLLIQFQNNGVVDDSQLPKDRFSAERLKGVDSTLKIQPAKLEDSAVYLCASTQRAGQETQYFGPGTRLLVL.

This clonotype appeared many times. The V gene is TRBV4-1, the J gene TRBJ2-1; D is unresolved. Per germline, CDR1 MGHRA and CDR2 YSYEKL. The CDR3 contains 14 residues. The ends were cut back, 4 bases at V and 8 bases at J, with 15 bases in the middle. CDR3 coding DNA: TGCGCCAGCAGCCTAGATTGGTCCAGCGATGAGCAGTTCTTC. Its protein is CASSLDWSSDEQFF.

This clonotype has at least ten counts. V and J are TRBV5-1 and TRBJ1-6, with a tentative D call TRBD1 (5 bases). Per the germline V gene, CDR1 is SGHRS and CDR2 is YFSETQ. V gave up 4 bases and J gave up 3 bases, with 8 bases separating them. The CDR3 has 14 residues. This CDR3 reads CASSLDSYNSPLHF. As DNA, the CDR3 is TGCGCCAGCAGCCTTGACAGCTATAATTCACCCCTCCACTTT.

In this sample, this clonotype turned up many times. This rearrangement joins TRBV20-1 to TRBJ2-7; 9 nucleotides align to TRBD1. Looked up from germline, CDR1 is DFQATT and CDR2 is SNEGSKA (reference sequence). The J segment lost 4 bases and the V segment lost 6 bases, leaving 13 bases of the junction unmatched. This CDR3 has 15 amino acids. As DNA, the CDR3 is TGCAGTGCGCTAAAAGCCGGGACAGGGAAATACGAGCAGTACTTC. Translation gives CSALKAGTGKYEQYF.

This clonotype was picked up many times. This clone may be a read error of a much larger clone one base away. The J gene is TRBJ2-5, the V gene TRBV20-1; TRBD1 matches 8 bases. CDR3 length: 14 residues. Germline V CDR1 and CDR2: DFQATT, SNEGSKA (reference sequence). Trimming took 5 bases from V and 7 from J; bases not matched to a gene: 12. DNA for the CDR3: TGCAGTGCTTCCCCGTCGACAGGGGAAGCGACCCAGTACTTC. Translated: CSASPSTGEATQYF.

This clonotype was found many times. V and J are TRBV11-3 and TRBJ1-2; D might be TRBD1 (5 bases). The germline V gene encodes CDR1 SGHNT and CDR2 YENEEA. The CDR3 has 13 amino acids. V lost 2 bases to trimming and J lost 8 bases, with 12 bases between them. CDR3 bases: TGTGCCAGCAGCTTACCCATAAGGACAGGCTACACCTTC. Translation gives CASSLPIRTGYTF.

This clonotype occurred many times. CDR3 protein: CASSPQTSGRVEANVLTF. The DNA for the CDR3 is TGTGCCAGTAGTCCGCAGACTAGCGGGAGGGTCGAGGCCAACGTCCTGACTTTC. V gene TRBV19 combines with J gene TRBJ2-6; the match to TRBD2 covers 14 bases. The CDR3 spans 18 residues. Germline V gene data show CDR1 as LNHDA and CDR2 as SQIVND (reference sequence). V was pared by 5 bases and J by 6 bases, with 9 bases of the junction left unmatched.

This clonotype was detected only a few times. This may be a read error: a much more frequent sequence differs by one nucleotide. The chain's CDR3 is CASSVGVNTGGLFF. CDR3 nucleotides: TGTGCCAGCAGCGTAGGGGTAAACACCGGGGGGCTGTTTTTT. This rearrangement joins TRBV9 to TRBJ2-2, with a weak D call TRBD2 (6 bases). Germline-derived CDR1 and CDR2 are SGDLS and YYNGEE. The CDR3 covers 14 residues.

This clonotype was detected many times. The chain has TRBV24-1 and TRBJ2-7; 15 nucleotides line up with TRBD2. Germline loops: CDR1 KGHDR, CDR2 SFDVKD. With V trimmed by 9 bases and J by 6 bases, 26 bases remained unmatched. This CDR3 has 21 residues. This CDR3 is CATGGPGQGTSGRRTLSEQYF. The CDR3 DNA sequence: TGTGCCACCGGGGGTCCGGGACAGGGGACTAGCGGGAGGAGGACCCTTAGCGAGCAGTACTTC.

Worth noting for this clonotype: A much larger clone differs from this one at a single base, so this may be a read error. It is likely a read error, because the conserved phenylalanine at the end of the CDR3 is missing. The chain is built from TRBV20-1 and TRBJ2-7; 8 nucleotides align to TRBD2. The CDR3 extends over 17 amino acids. Per the germline V gene, CDR1 is DFQATT and CDR2 is SNEGSKA (reference sequence). V gave up 0 bases and J gave up 3 bases; unmatched junction bases: 13. CDR3: CSARDTKLSGRNYEQYL. As DNA, the CDR3 is TGCAGTGCTAGAGATACGAAACTGAGCGGGAGAAACTACGAGCAGTACCTC.

This chain links TRBV20-1 with TRBJ2-1; TRBD1 matches 9 bases. This CDR3 is 14 amino acids long. J lost 1 base, V lost 5 bases, and 3 bases had no gene match. Per the germline V gene, CDR1 is DFQATT and CDR2 is SNEGSKA (reference sequence). CDR3 DNA: TGCAGTGCTGAACAGGGGGCGTCCTACAATGAGCAGTTCTTC. This sequence encodes CSAEQGASYNEQFF.

This clonotype was counted at least ten times. The chain combines TRBV7-2 with TRBJ2-2, with 7 positions matching TRBD1. Germline-derived CDR1 and CDR2 are SGHTA and FQGNSA. J was trimmed by 8 bases and V by 1 base; bases with no gene match: 4. The CDR3 spans 14 residues. CDR3 region: CASSLDRGSGELFF. DNA for the CDR3: TGTGCCAGCAGCTTAGACAGGGGCAGTGGGGAGCTGTTTTTT.

To note about this clonotype: This may be a read error: a much more frequent sequence differs by one nucleotide. DNA for the CDR3: TGTGCCTGGAACGAGGGGAGGGAGGGCTACACCTTC. Translation: CAWNEGREGYTF. The chain recombines TRBV30 with TRBJ1-2; perhaps TRBD1 as D (5 bases). This CDR3 region has 12 residues. V gave up 4 bases and J gave up 8 bases, with 14 bases separating them. Per the germline V gene, CDR1 is GTSNPN and CDR2 is SVGIG (reference sequence). Filled out from reference TRBV30 and TRBJ1-2, the complete variable domain reads SQTIHQWPATLVQPVGSPLSLECTVEGTSNPNLYWYRQAAGRGLQLLFYSVGIGQISSEVPQNLSASRPQDRQFILSSKKLLLSDSGFYLCAWNEGREGYTFGSGTRLTVV.

Details on this clonotype: Germline is not matched at one junction end, which may reflect a read error. The V and J genes are TRBV7-2 and TRBJ2-3; 10 bases align to TRBD2. The CDR3 has 14 residues. Germline-derived CDR1 and CDR2 are SGHTA and FQGNSA. CDR3 region: CASSPSGGTDTRYF. The CDR3 bases are TGTGCCAGCAGCCCTAGCGGGGGAACAGATACGCGGTATTTT.

This clonotype appeared many times. J is TRBJ2-6 and V is TRBV24-1; D is unclear. The CDR3 has 17 amino acids. The V gene lost 5 bases and the J gene lost 0 bases, with 13 bases spanning the gap. Germline assignment: CDR1 KGHDR and CDR2 SFDVKD. The DNA for the CDR3 is TGTGCCACCAGTGGTACAGCTACGAGCTCTGGGGCCAACGTCCTGACTTTC. Its translation: CATSGTATSSGANVLTF.

This clonotype was detected ten times or more. This sequence joins TRBV5-4 and TRBJ2-1; D gene ambiguous. Germline assignment: CDR1 SGHNT and CDR2 YYREEE (reference sequence). The CDR3 has 15 residues. Trimming took 4 bases from V and 0 from J, leaving 11 bases between them. CDR3 loop: CASSPAISSYNEQFF. CDR3 in DNA: TGTGCCAGCAGCCCGGCGATAAGCTCCTACAATGAGCAGTTCTTC.

This clonotype occurred many times. The chain uses TRBV30 and TRBJ2-7; D is unclear. Germline V lookup: CDR1 GTSNPN, CDR2 SVGIG (reference sequence). This CDR3 comprises 12 residues. Trimming removed 5 bases from V and 3 bases from J, with 11 bases in between. The CDR3 spells CAWGIGNYEQYF. The CDR3 nucleotides are TGTGCCTGGGGGATAGGGAACTACGAGCAGTACTTC.

In this sample, this clonotype turned up a few times. The V and J genes are TRBV3-1 and TRBJ1-3; perhaps TRBD1 as D (6 bases). The CDR3 totals 14 residues. Trimming took off 5 bases at V and 4 bases at J, with 12 bases between the two ends. CDR1 LGHDT and CDR2 YNNKEL come from the germline V gene (reference sequence). In DNA form, the CDR3 reads TGTGCCAGCAGCGACGGGGGGGCCGGAAACACCATATATTTT. Translated: CASSDGGAGNTIYF.

Points on this clonotype: Given a much more abundant clone one base away, this may be a read error. V gene TRBV4-2 combines with J gene TRBJ2-1, with D hard to call. Per the germline V gene, CDR1 is LGHNA and CDR2 is YNFKEQ. The CDR3 contains 12 residues. V lost 5 bases to trimming and J lost 9 bases, with 11 bases between them. The CDR3 bases are TGTGCCAGCAGCATACGTGAGAGTGAGCAGTTCTTC. Its protein product is CASSIRESEQFF.

V usage is TRBV5-6 and J usage is TRBJ2-7, with D possibly TRBD2 on 6 matching bases. V was cut by 8 bases and J by 6 bases, with 24 bases left in between. Germline loops: CDR1 SGHDT, CDR2 YYEEEE. CDR3 length: 15 amino acids. The CDR3 sequence: CASFRRAANVAEQYF. CDR3 nucleotides: TGTGCCAGTTTTAGGAGGGCCGCGAATGTCGCCGAGCAGTACTTC.

This clonotype showed up many times. V usage is TRBV7-3 and J usage is TRBJ2-1; no reliable D call. This CDR3 contains 14 residues. Between the trimmed V and J ends, which lost 5 bases and 5 bases, there was a span of 13 bases. In germline, CDR1 is SGHTA, CDR2 FQGTGA. The CDR3 bases are TGTGCCAGCAGCCTCCTGACACGGAACAATGAGCAGTTCTTC. It specifies CASSLLTRNNEQFF.

On this clonotype: At one end the junction does not follow the germline gene, possibly because of a read error. The CDR3 spells CAGSPDGARNSLLHF. The CDR3 DNA sequence: TGTGCCGGCAGCCCTGACGGGGCTAGGAATTCACTCCTCCACTTT. V gene TRBV7-9 combines with J gene TRBJ1-6, with a weak D call TRBD1 (5 bases). Germline CDR1 and CDR2: SEHNR and FQNEAQ (reference sequence). The CDR3 is 15 residues long. Combining the CDR3 with reference TRBV7-9 and TRBJ1-6 gives the whole variable domain DTGVSQNPRHKITKRGQNVTFRCDPISEHNRLYWYRQTLGQGPEFLTYFQNEAQLEKSRLLSDRFSAERPKGSFSTLEIQRTEQGDSAMYLCAGSPDGARNSLLHFGNGTRLTVT.

To note about this clonotype: This CDR3 fails to terminate in the conserved phenylalanine or tryptophan, so it likely reflects a read error. Because the CDR3's place on the DNA is in doubt, the DNA is left out and the CDR3 is given as listed by TCRdb. The chain joins TRBV6-5 to TRBJ1-4. The germline V gene encodes CDR1 MNHEY and CDR2 SVGAGI. The CDR3 adds up to 14 amino acids, both ends counted. The CDR3 loop is CASSYSLLSSGPYI.

Only one count was recorded for this clonotype. At one end the junction does not follow the germline gene, possibly because of a read error. V is TRBV7-2 and J is TRBJ2-7; the match to TRBD1 covers 8 bases. Germline V CDR1 and CDR2: SGHTA, FQGNSA. The CDR3 is made up of 17 amino acids. Here the CDR3 DNA reads TGTGCCAGCAGCTACAACAGGGGGAAGTTTAACTACTACCAGCAGTACTTC. Amino acid sequence: CASSYNRGKFNYYQQYF.

This clonotype came up a few times. Here the CDR3 DNA reads TGTGCCAGCAGTTTATTACAGGGGACCCGAGAGCAGTACTTC. This translates into CASSLLQGTREQYF. The chain carries TRBV27 and TRBJ2-7; 7 bases are a match to TRBD1. CDR1 MNHEY and CDR2 SMNVEV come from the germline V gene (reference sequence). The CDR3 is 14 residues long. The V and J ends lost 1 base and 7 bases, in that order; junction bases with no gene match: 7.

This clonotype was observed at least ten times. The V call is TRBV20-1, the J call TRBJ1-5; D ambiguous. CDR1 and CDR2 from the germline V gene are DFQATT and SNEGSKA (reference sequence). CDR3 size: 15 residues. V was shortened by 4 bases and J by 2 bases, with 15 bases between the two germline ends. This CDR3 is CSAIDHLRGNQPQHF. CDR3 DNA sequence: TGCAGTGCTATCGACCATCTCCGTGGCAATCAGCCCCAGCATTTT.

This clonotype was observed a few times. The chain is built from TRBV20-1 and TRBJ2-4; 7 nucleotides agree with TRBD2. There are 16 residues in the CDR3. The trim removed 0 bases at V and 6 bases at J, leaving 11 bases unmatched. CDR1 and CDR2 (germline): DFQATT, SNEGSKA (reference sequence). The DNA for the CDR3 is TGCAGTGCTAGAGATGGAAAGCGGGGAGCGGGAAACATTCAGTACTTC. This sequence encodes CSARDGKRGAGNIQYF.